This is a list of T cell receptor beta chains from one sample in a study of cytomegalovirus exposure and HLA in healthy donors. Using immunoSEQ multiplex PCR, the repertoire was profiled, and TCRdb retains in-frame clones only, with some absent. The sample lists 160,000 or so clones; less than 90% were seen once. Sequencing used PBMCs. All receptors come from a man aged 30 to 45 in good health and CMV-seronegative. CDR3s include the opening cysteine and the closing phenylalanine or tryptophan. The order of the fields is clone size, D gene, J gene, V gene, CDR3 DNA, CDR3 protein. The D gene is left open where the match is weak. Clone size is not always given. Where it is, it says once, few, many or a class for expanded clones.

>NA|TRBD2|TRBJ2-1|TRBV11-2
TGTGCCAGCAGCCCGCTAGCGGGGGTAAATTTTGAGCAGTTCTTC
CASSPLAGVNFEQFF
>NA|NA|TRBJ1-6|TRBV21-1
TGTGCCAGCAGCAAAGCGCTCCGGGACAGCATTTCACCCCTCCACTTT
CASSKALRDSISPLHF
>NA|TRBD1|TRBJ1-4|TRBV11-2
TGTGCCAGCAGACAGGGGGCCGGTGAAAAACTGTTTTTT
CASRQGAGEKLFF
>NA|NA|TRBJ2-7|TRBV10-2
TGCGCCAGCAGTGCGACTTACGAGCAGTACTTC
CASSATYEQYF
>NA|TRBD1|TRBJ1-2|TRBV5-8
TGTGCCAGCAGCAAAGGGACAGGGGAGGGTGGCTACACCTTC
CASSKGTGEGGYTF
>few|NA|TRBJ1-1|TRBV2
TGTGCCAGCAGGGAAGACAGGGAAGCTTTCTTT
CASREDREAFF
>NA|NA|TRBJ1-1|TRBV11-2
TGTGCCAGCAGCCCCCTGAGCAGGGTGTACACTGAAGCTTTCTTT
CASSPLSRVYTEAFF
>NA|NA|TRBJ1-6|TRBV6-5
TGTGCCAGCAGCCCTATGACAGCCAACAATTCACCCCTCCACTTT
CASSPMTANNSPLHF
>NA|NA|TRBJ2-7|TRBV29-1
TGCAGCGTTGCGAAAGGGGCCGAGCAGTACTTC
CSVAKGAEQYF
>NA|NA|TRBJ1-1|TRBV10-1
TGCGCCAGCAGTGGGGACACGGGGAAGACTGAAGCTTTCTTT
CASSGDTGKTEAFF
>NA|NA|TRBJ2-5|TRBV16
TGTGCCAGCAGCCCTCATACCCCGGGACACAAGAGAGAGACCCAGTACTTC
CASSPHTPGHKRETQYF
>NA|NA|TRBJ2-7|TRBV7-3
TGTGCCAGCAGCGTACTGGGGCTTAGGTCCTACGAGCAGTACTTC
CASSVLGLRSYEQYF
>NA|NA|TRBJ1-2|TRBV7-8
TGTGCCAGCAGCCCCCAACCGACAGGCTATGGCTACACCTTC
CASSPQPTGYGYTF
>NA|NA|TRBJ1-2|TRBV5-5
TGTGCCAGCAGCTGGCAGGGGAGCGATGGCTACACCTTC
CASSWQGSDGYTF
>NA|TRBD2|TRBJ2-3|TRBV2
TGTGCCAGCAGTACGACTAGCGCAGATACGCAGTATTTT
CASSTTSADTQYF
>NA|NA|TRBJ2-7|TRBV19
TGTGCCAGTAGTCCCCCCCGGGTCCCCTACGAGCAGTACTTC
CASSPPRVPYEQYF
>NA|NA|TRBJ1-2|TRBV27
TGTGCCAGCAGTCCCGGGTGGGTAGCCTATGGCTACACCTTC
CASSPGWVAYGYTF
>NA|TRBD2|TRBJ2-7|TRBV7-8
TGCGCCAGCAGCTTAGACGGGGGAGGGCCCTACGAGCAGTACTTC
CASSLDGGGPYEQYF
>NA|TRBD2|TRBJ2-2|TRBV19
TGTGCCAGTAGTACGTCTAGCGGGGGGGCCTTGATCGGGGAGCTGTTTTTT
CASSTSSGGALIGELFF
>NA|NA|TRBJ2-5|TRBV6-1
TGTGCCAGCAGCGACAGGCCTCAAGAGACCCAGTACTTC
CASSDRPQETQYF
>NA|NA|TRBJ2-7|TRBV2
TGTGCCAGCAGTGAATCAGGTCGAACATCCTACGAGCAGTACTTC
CASSESGRTSYEQYF
>NA|TRBD1|TRBJ2-1|TRBV7-9
TGTGCCAGCAGCTCCCGGACAGGGTGGGGCCACAATGAGCAGTTCTTC
CASSSRTGWGHNEQFF
>NA|NA|TRBJ1-2|TRBV19
TGTGCCAGTATTGGCCGGCGTGAAGGCCGTGAGGCTATTAATGGCTACACCTTC
CASIGRREGREAINGYTF
>NA|NA|TRBJ1-5|TRBV19
TGTGCCAGTAGTTCCCACAGGACTAGCAATCAGCCCCAGCATTTT
CASSSHRTSNQPQHF
>once|NA|TRBJ2-2|TRBV7-8
TGTGCCAGCAGCTTAGCTAGGGGCTTGGGGGAGCTGTTTTTT
CASSLARGLGELFF
>NA|TRBD1|TRBJ2-5|TRBV11-2
TGTGCCAGCAGCCGATCGACAGGGGTTGGGGAGACCCAGTACTTC
CASSRSTGVGETQYF
>NA|NA|TRBJ1-2|TRBV2
TGTGCCAGCAGTGCCGAGGCGATTTATGGCTACACCTTC
CASSAEAIYGYTF
>NA|TRBD2|TRBJ2-1|TRBV6-5
TGTGCCAGCAGTTCGCCTAGCGGCTACTCCTACAATGAGCAGTTCTTC
CASSSPSGYSYNEQFF
>NA|NA|TRBJ1-5|TRBV10-3
TGTGCCATCAAGGAGGACCACTATAGCAATCAGCCCCAGCATTTT
CAIKEDHYSNQPQHF
>NA|NA|TRBJ2-1|TRBV29-1
TGCAGCGGGGGCCCGGCCAATGAGCAGTTCTTC
CSGGPANEQFF
>NA|TRBD1|TRBJ2-3|TRBV5-1
TGCGCCAGCAGCCATAGCGGACAGGGTCCCACAGATACGCAGTATTTT
CASSHSGQGPTDTQYF
>NA|NA|TRBJ1-2|TRBV7-8
TGTGCCAGCAGCCAGGGATTGACAGACGAACGCTATGGCTACACCTTC
CASSQGLTDERYGYTF
>few|TRBD2|TRBJ2-1|TRBV18
TGTGCCAGCTCACCCGGACTAGCGGGAGACAATGAGCAGTTCTTC
CASSPGLAGDNEQFF
>NA|NA|TRBJ1-6|TRBV27
TGTGCCAGCAGTTTAACAGTGAATAATTCACCCCTCCACTTT
CASSLTVNNSPLHF
>once|TRBD1|TRBJ2-5|TRBV2
TGTGCCAGCACGACAGGGCCGGAGGCCCAGTACTTC
CASTTGPEAQYF
>NA|NA|TRBJ1-2|TRBV10-3
TGTGCCATCAGTGCTTTGCAGGGGAGCATCTATGGCTACACCTTC
CAISALQGSIYGYTF
>NA|NA|TRBJ2-3|TRBV18
TGTGCCAGCTCACCGTCGGGGGGCACAGATACGCAGTATTTT
CASSPSGGTDTQYF
>NA|TRBD1|TRBJ1-6|TRBV4-1
TGCGCCAGCCAGGGAGTGAGGGGGCAATCACCCCTCCACTTT
CASQGVRGQSPLHF
>few|TRBD2|TRBJ2-1|TRBV5-1
TGCGCCAGCAGCCGGGAGGGAGATGAGCAGTTCTTC
CASSREGDEQFF
>NA|NA|TRBJ2-7|TRBV5-1
TGCGCCAGCAGCTTGGACAGGACGTCCTACGAGCAGTACTTC
CASSLDRTSYEQYF
>few|NA|TRBJ2-3|TRBV6-9
TGTGCCAGCAGTCCTACGGCAGGATGCACAGATACGCAGTATTTT
CASSPTAGCTDTQYF
>NA|TRBD1|TRBJ1-4|TRBV4-3
TGCGCCAGCAGCCAGGCAGGGGGCGCAGAGGAAAAACTGTTTTTT
CASSQAGGAEEKLFF
>NA|NA|TRBJ2-7|TRBV6-5
TGTGCCAGCAGTTTGTCGGAGGGAAGCTACGAGCAGTACTTC
CASSLSEGSYEQYF
>NA|NA|TRBJ2-7|TRBV7-8
TGTGCCAGCAGCTCTCGACAGTTGGTCGAGCAGTACTTC
CASSSRQLVEQYF
>once|TRBD1|TRBJ1-3|TRBV28
TGTGCCAGCAGTCCAAGGGACAGGGCGATCGGAAACACCATATATTTT
CASSPRDRAIGNTIYF
>NA|NA|TRBJ2-1|TRBV4-2
TGTGCCAGCAGCCAAGTGCGCGGCAATGAGCAGTTCTTC
CASSQVRGNEQFF